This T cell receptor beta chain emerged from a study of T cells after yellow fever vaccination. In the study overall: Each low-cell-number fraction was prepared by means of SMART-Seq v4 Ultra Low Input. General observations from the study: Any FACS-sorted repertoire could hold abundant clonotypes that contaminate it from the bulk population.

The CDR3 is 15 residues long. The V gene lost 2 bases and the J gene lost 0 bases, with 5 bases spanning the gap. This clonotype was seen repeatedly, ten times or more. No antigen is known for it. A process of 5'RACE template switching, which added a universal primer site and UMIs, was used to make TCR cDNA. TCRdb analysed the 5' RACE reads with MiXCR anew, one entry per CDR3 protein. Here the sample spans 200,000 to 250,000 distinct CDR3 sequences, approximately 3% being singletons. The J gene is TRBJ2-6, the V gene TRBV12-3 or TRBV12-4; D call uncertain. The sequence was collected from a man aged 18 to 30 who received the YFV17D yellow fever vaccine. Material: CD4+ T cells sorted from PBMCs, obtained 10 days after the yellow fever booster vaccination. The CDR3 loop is CASSLRVSGANVLTF. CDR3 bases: TGTGCCAGCAGTTTAAGGGTCTCTGGGGCCAACGTCCTGACTTTC.